These 29 T cell receptor beta chains originate from one sample sequenced in a study of T-cell reconstitution after alpha-beta-depleted transplantation in children. Preparation of the TCRbeta library used unique molecular identifiers. In TCRdb, the PCR reads were re-called with MiXCR into one record per CDR3 protein. Of roughly 500,000 distinct CDR3 sequences in the sample, about 10% were seen once. The sequenced sample was PBMCs, obtained before TCRalphabeta/CD19-depleted stem cell transplant. All receptors derive from a child younger than 10 with inherited bone marrow failure, due to receive a stem cell transplant.

This clonotype showed up many times. The V gene is TRBV7-9, the J gene TRBJ1-2; D is unclear. V was trimmed by 1 base and J by 7 bases, leaving 7 bases between them. CDR1 SEHNR and CDR2 FQNEAQ come from the germline V gene (reference sequence). The CDR3 extends over 12 amino acids. The CDR3 region is CASSLGGAGYTF. The CDR3 DNA follows: TGTGCCAGCAGCTTAGGTGGCGCTGGCTACACCTTC.

This clonotype was observed at least ten times. V gene TRBV5-1 combines with J gene TRBJ2-7; D unresolved. The germline V and J ends were trimmed by 9 bases and 2 bases, with 0 bases remaining between them. The CDR3 consists of 8 residues. Germline V gene data show CDR1 as SGHRS and CDR2 as YFSETQ. The CDR3 here is CATYEQYF. The CDR3 coding sequence is TGCGCCACCTACGAGCAGTACTTC.

The table lists this clonotype with many counts. This chain uses TRBV12-3 or TRBV12-4 with TRBJ2-2, with D hard to call. The CDR3 runs to 15 residues. Trimming removed 5 bases at V and 1 base at J, with 11 bases between. The CDR3 DNA follows: TGTGCCAGCAGTCGTCTTAAGGGGAACACCGGGGAGCTGTTTTTT. This translates into CASSRLKGNTGELFF.

This clonotype was picked up many times. CDR3 coding DNA: TGTGCCATCAGCGAAGACACCTACAATGAGCAGTTCTTC. Translating gives CAISEDTYNEQFF. The chain couples TRBV10-3 to TRBJ2-1; D gene unclear. Germline values: CDR1 ENHRY, CDR2 SYGVKD. Trimming took off 6 bases at V and 2 bases at J, with 8 bases between the two ends. The CDR3 contains 13 residues.

This clonotype was picked up a small number of times. The chain joins TRBV12-3 or TRBV12-4 to TRBJ2-7; TRBD2 matches 13 bases. CDR3 length: 20 amino acids. Losses at the gene ends were 4 bases for V and 2 bases for J; bases not matched to a gene: 17. DNA of the CDR3: TGTGCCAGCAGTTCAATCACAGGACCGACTAGCGGGAGGCGTCCCTACGAGCAGTACTTC. As protein: CASSSITGPTSGRRPYEQYF.

This clonotype has a handful of counts. The CDR3 coding sequence is TGCAGTGCGGACGGGACTAGCGGCTCCTACGAGCAGTACTTC. Amino acid sequence: CSADGTSGSYEQYF. The V gene is TRBV20-1, the J gene TRBJ2-7; 11 bases are shared with TRBD2. V shed 6 bases, J shed 0 bases, and the junction held 4 bases outside the gene matches. CDR3 length: 14 residues. The germline gives CDR1 DFQATT, CDR2 SNEGSKA (reference sequence).

A few counts support this clonotype. The chain joins TRBV20-1 to TRBJ1-1, with a weak D call TRBD1 (5 bases). From germline, CDR1 is DFQATT and CDR2 SNEGSKA (reference sequence). This CDR3 is built from 14 residues. Trimming removed 6 bases from V and 0 bases from J, with 14 bases in between. For the CDR3, the DNA is TGCAGTGCGCTCACAGGTTCCCTGAACACTGAAGCTTTCTTT. This translates into CSALTGSLNTEAFF.

This clonotype was seen many times. The V gene is TRBV20-1, the J gene TRBJ1-4, with D hard to call. The CDR3 covers 14 residues. CDR1 and CDR2 (germline): DFQATT, SNEGSKA (reference sequence). V was cut by 0 bases and J by 8 bases, with 13 bases left in between. CDR3 DNA sequence: TGCAGTGCTAGAGATGTGGGGTCTGGAGAAAAACTGTTTTTT. It translates to CSARDVGSGEKLFF.

This clonotype showed up many times. The CDR3 protein is CASGLGEGETQYF. The CDR3 coding sequence is TGTGCTAGTGGACTAGGGGAGGGAGAGACCCAGTACTTC. The chain employs TRBV7-7 and TRBJ2-5, with 7 bases that match TRBD2. The CDR3 has 13 amino acids. Germline CDR1 is SSHAT and CDR2 is FNYEAQ (reference sequence).

This clonotype was seen only once. A single base separates this from a much larger clone, so it may be a read error. The chain carries TRBV29-1 and TRBJ2-3, with 8 bases fitting TRBD1. Trimming took 5 bases from V and 3 from J; bases not matched to a gene: 10. Germline CDR1 reads SQVTM; CDR2 reads ANQGSEA. This CDR3 is built from 15 residues. CDR3 DNA: TGCAGCGTTCAGACCCCAGGGGGCAGAACAGATACGCAGTATTTT. This translates into CSVQTPGGRTDTQYF.

In its sample, this clonotype was seen many times. The rearrangement links TRBV10-2 to TRBJ2-1; 15 nucleotides line up with TRBD2. J lost 4 bases, V lost 8 bases, and 0 bases had no gene match. Germline CDR1 reads WSHSY; CDR2 reads SAAADI. The CDR3 runs 14 residues. The CDR3 DNA sequence: TGCGCCAGCGGACTAGCGGGAGGGTACAATGAGCAGTTCTTC. As protein: CASGLAGGYNEQFF.

This chain uses TRBV4-3 with TRBJ2-1; 11 positions agree with TRBD2. This CDR3 region has 19 residues. V was pared by 0 bases and J by 4 bases, with 11 bases of the junction left unmatched. Germline V CDR1 and CDR2: LGHNA, YSLEER. CDR3 DNA sequence: TGCGCCAGCAGCCAAGATCTGTCCTATAGCGGGAGGGGTTACAATGAGCAGTTCTTC. Amino acid sequence: CASSQDLSYSGRGYNEQFF.

This clonotype has just a few counts. V is TRBV28 and J is TRBJ2-5; TRBD2 might be the D (6 bases). Germline CDR1 MDHEN, CDR2 SYDVKM. This CDR3 has 14 residues. V was trimmed by 5 bases and J by 0 bases, leaving 10 bases between them. The CDR3 loop reads CASSGGSHQETQYF. CDR3 bases: TGTGCCAGCAGTGGGGGGTCCCACCAAGAGACCCAGTACTTC.

The chain employs TRBV20-1 and TRBJ2-1; 9 nucleotides align to TRBD2. Germline CDR1 DFQATT, CDR2 SNEGSKA (reference sequence). V was clipped by 5 bases and J by 8 bases; unmatched bases: 16. The CDR3 is 16 residues long. In DNA form, the CDR3 reads TGCAGTGCTGAGCCGTCTGGCGGGAGGGCCATTGATGAGCAGTTCTTC. Residues: CSAEPSGGRAIDEQFF.

Many counts were recorded for this clonotype. The chain combines TRBV20-1 with TRBJ2-1; no clear D gene. This CDR3 contains 16 residues. Germline CDR1 reads DFQATT; CDR2 reads SNEGSKA (reference sequence). The V gene lost 5 bases and the J gene lost 2 bases, with 19 bases spanning the gap. The DNA for the CDR3 is TGCAGTGCTCGCCTAGACCGGAGCCTCACCTACAATGAGCAGTTCTTC. Translated: CSARLDRSLTYNEQFF.

On this clonotype: This sequence may be a read error, since a much larger clone differs from it by one base. The chain combines TRBV2 with TRBJ2-4; 13 bases agree with TRBD2. V shed 8 bases and J 8 bases; nucleotides not matched to a gene: 18. The CDR3 runs to 18 residues. Germline assignment: CDR1 SNHLY and CDR2 FYNNEI. The CDR3 reads CASCITVLAGGPADIQYF. CDR3 in DNA: TGTGCCAGCTGTATTACCGTACTAGCGGGAGGGCCCGCGGACATTCAGTACTTC. The whole variable domain, filled in from reference TRBV2 and TRBJ2-4, reads EPEVTQTPSHQVTQMGQEVILRCVPISNHLYFYWYRQILGQKVEFLVSFYNNEISEKSEIFDDQFSVERPDGSNFTLKIRSTKLEDSAMYFCASCITVLAGGPADIQYFGAGTRLSVL.

This chain connects TRBV2 to TRBJ2-7, with D possibly being TRBD1 (6 bases). CDR3 size: 14 residues. Trimming pared 2 bases from V and 5 bases from J, leaving 13 bases between. Germline V gives CDR1 SNHLY, CDR2 FYNNEI. CDR3 loop: CASSETGSRHEQYF. As DNA, the CDR3 is TGTGCCAGCAGTGAAACAGGGTCCCGCCACGAGCAGTACTTC.

This clonotype was observed many times. V and J are TRBV20-1 and TRBJ2-7; 8 bases line up with TRBD2. The germline V gene has CDR1 DFQATT and CDR2 SNEGSKA (reference sequence). The CDR3 covers 13 residues. V trimming: 3 bases; J trimming: 7 bases; junction bases outside the gene matches: 8. The CDR3 is CSASYSGIWEQYF. In nucleotides, the CDR3 is TGCAGTGCTAGTTATAGCGGGATCTGGGAGCAGTACTTC.

There are many counts of this clonotype. The CDR3 DNA is TGTGCCAGCAGCTTAGGGCCGGCGAACACCATATATTTT. Translated: CASSLGPANTIYF. The chain joins TRBV7-2 to TRBJ1-3; D ambiguous. The CDR3 totals 13 residues. The V gene's germline CDR1 is SGHTA and CDR2 FQGNSA. V lost 1 base and J lost 7, with 8 bases in between.

This clonotype was seen at least ten times. The chain couples TRBV4-3 to TRBJ1-5; 7 nucleotides match TRBD1. Germline V gene data show CDR1 as LGHNA and CDR2 as YSLEER. The CDR3 is made up of 18 amino acids. Trimming cost V 0 bases and J 7 bases; bases outside gene matches: 15. The CDR3 here is CASSQDPPGRGNLQPQHF. The CDR3 DNA reads as TGCGCCAGCAGCCAAGACCCCCCCGGCAGGGGGAATCTACAGCCCCAGCATTTT.

This clonotype was seen at least ten times. The V call is TRBV11-1, the J call TRBJ1-2, with D perhaps TRBD1 (6 bases). The CDR3 loop spans 18 amino acids. The V gene lost 6 bases and the J gene lost 1 base, with 24 bases spanning the gap. From germline, CDR1 is SGHAT and CDR2 FQDESV (reference sequence). Here the CDR3 reads CASRGTGYGGVFNYGYTF. CDR3 nucleotides: TGTGCCAGCAGGGGAACAGGGTATGGAGGAGTGTTTAACTATGGCTACACCTTC. Variable domain in full (rest from reference TRBV11-1 and TRBJ1-2): EAEVAQSPRYKITEKSQAVAFWCDPISGHATLYWYRQILGQGPELLVQFQDESVVDDSQLPKDRFSAERLKGVDSTLKIQPAELGDSAMYLCASRGTGYGGVFNYGYTFGSGTRLTVV.

This sequence joins TRBV4-2 and TRBJ2-7; 11 nucleotides align to TRBD2. J gave up 8 bases and V 0 bases, and 15 bases lay outside the gene matches. The CDR3 has 18 residues. Germline V gene lookup returns CDR1 LGHNA and CDR2 YNFKEQ. The CDR3 sequence: CASSQDPRKDLAGGQQYF. In DNA form, the CDR3 reads TGTGCCAGCAGCCAAGATCCCCGGAAGGATCTAGCGGGAGGACAGCAGTACTTC.

This clonotype was seen many times. The gene calls are TRBV18 and TRBJ2-7, with no clear D. Germline assignment: CDR1 KGHSH and CDR2 LQKENI. This CDR3 spans 14 amino acids. V lost 4 bases and J 0 bases, leaving 10 bases between the germline ends. The CDR3 reads CASSLLDGSYEQYF. CDR3 DNA: TGTGCCAGCTCACTCCTAGACGGCTCCTACGAGCAGTACTTC.

This clonotype was seen repeatedly, ten times or more. The chain employs TRBV6-2 or TRBV6-3 and TRBJ2-7; possible D gene TRBD2, 6 bases. The V and J ends lost 2 bases and 5 bases respectively, with 16 bases between them. There are 15 residues in the CDR3. Germline CDR1 is MNHEY and CDR2 is SVGEGT. CDR3 in amino acids: CASSYAPGEDDEQYF. Written as DNA, the CDR3 is TGTGCCAGCAGTTACGCTCCGGGGGAAGACGACGAGCAGTACTTC.

This clonotype was found many times. V and J are TRBV6-2 or TRBV6-3 and TRBJ2-2, with 13 bases identical to TRBD2. CDR3 size: 18 residues. J lost 5 bases, V lost 2 bases, and 8 bases had no gene match. The V gene's germline CDR1 is MNHEY and CDR2 SVGEGT. This CDR3 is CASSYPGLAGASTGELFF. DNA for the CDR3: TGTGCCAGCAGTTACCCCGGACTAGCGGGAGCGTCAACCGGGGAGCTGTTTTTT.

This clonotype was observed many times. The chain couples TRBV29-1 to TRBJ2-2; 7 positions match TRBD1. This CDR3 region has 12 residues. V was pared by 7 bases and J by 5 bases, with 4 bases of the junction left unmatched. Germline V gene lookup returns CDR1 SQVTM and CDR2 ANQGSEA. The CDR3 protein is CSAPTGTGELFF. The DNA of the CDR3 is TGCAGCGCCCCGACAGGGACCGGGGAGCTGTTTTTT.

This chain connects TRBV7-9 to TRBJ2-1; 10 bases line up with TRBD2. Germline V gene lookup returns CDR1 SEHNR and CDR2 FQNEAQ (reference sequence). The CDR3 length is 13 residues. The DNA for the CDR3 is TGTGCAGTGGGACTAGCGTCTTACAATGAGCAGTTCTTC. Residues: CAVGLASYNEQFF.

This clonotype was counted ten times or more. This chain uses TRBV4-1 with TRBJ2-2; D unclear. From germline, CDR1 is MGHRA and CDR2 YSYEKL. The CDR3 is 12 residues long. Trimming stripped 3 bases from V and 4 bases from J, with 3 bases between. As DNA, the CDR3 is TGCGCCAGCAGCCAGGTCACCGGGGAGCTGTTTTTT. Encoded protein: CASSQVTGELFF.

This clonotype was detected ten times or more. The chain employs TRBV29-1 and TRBJ2-3, with 8 positions matching TRBD2. CDR1 is SQVTM, CDR2 ANQGSEA, per germline. V trimming: 8 bases; J trimming: 4 bases; junction bases outside the gene matches: 11. This CDR3 is built from 14 residues. DNA for the CDR3: TGCAGCCCATCTACGGGACTAGGGGCAGATACGCAGTATTTT. This codes for CSPSTGLGADTQYF.